A selection of T cell receptor beta chains follows, all from one sample in a study of blood T cell repertoires in COVID-19. Produced via immunoSEQ multiplex PCR; TCRdb's table is partial and in-frame only. Seen here are about 410,000 clones, just over 85% observed once, and the top ten hold over 1.3%. Sequencing was performed on peripheral blood. Every receptor here comes from a woman aged 25 to 39 with active or convalescent COVID-19. CDR3s include the opening cysteine and the closing phenylalanine or tryptophan. The D gene is left open where the match is weak. Rows may omit the clone size; those that give it use once, few, many or a size class.

j_call,clone_size,v_call,d_call,cdr3_aa,cdr3_nt
TRBJ1-1,NA,TRBV5-4,NA,CASSLGQNMNTEAFF,TGTGCCAGCAGCTTGGGACAGAACATGAACACTGAAGCTTTCTTT
TRBJ2-7,NA,TRBV29-1,TRBD2,CSVFLGTSGSSYEQYF,TGCAGCGTGTTTTTAGGGACTAGCGGGAGCTCCTACGAGCAGTACTTC
TRBJ1-1,once,TRBV12-3/TRBV12-4,NA,CATKVGRNTEAFF,TGTGCCACCAAGGTGGGGAGGAACACTGAAGCTTTCTTT
TRBJ1-2,NA,TRBV19,TRBD1,CAIQGAKGYTF,TGTGCCATCCAGGGGGCAAAGGGCTACACCTTC
TRBJ2-3,NA,TRBV29-1,NA,CSHSGSLDTQYF,TGCAGCCACTCCGGGTCTCTAGATACGCAGTATTTT
TRBJ2-1,once,TRBV10-1,TRBD2,CASKAGGPSNEQFF,TGCGCCAGCAAGGCGGGAGGGCCAAGCAATGAGCAGTTCTTC
TRBJ2-7,NA,TRBV19,NA,CASSIVGISYEQYF,TGTGCCAGTAGTATAGTTGGCATTTCCTACGAGCAGTACTTC
TRBJ1-4,NA,TRBV18,TRBD1,CASSPNTGDEKLFF,TGTGCCAGCTCACCAAACACAGGGGATGAAAAACTGTTTTTT
TRBJ2-5,NA,TRBV4-1,NA,CASSQDSETQYF,TGCGCCAGCAGCCAAGATTCGGAGACCCAGTACTTC
TRBJ1-2,NA,TRBV29-1,NA,CSGGDGRADYGYTF,TGCAGCGGAGGAGATGGCAGGGCGGACTATGGCTACACCTTC
TRBJ1-1,NA,TRBV2,NA,CASRRTEMNTEAFF,TGTGCCAGCAGACGGACAGAGATGAACACTGAAGCTTTCTTT
TRBJ1-1,NA,TRBV19,NA,CASISAGTEAFF,TGTGCCAGTATTAGTGCCGGCACTGAAGCTTTCTTT
TRBJ2-7,NA,TRBV11-2,NA,CASSLSVENPPYEQYF,TGTGCCAGCAGCTTATCGGTGGAGAACCCCCCCTACGAGCAGTACTTC
TRBJ1-1,few,TRBV6-5,TRBD1,CASSLPSGGAFF,TGTGCCAGCAGCCTGCCCTCAGGGGGGGCTTTCTTT
TRBJ2-2,few,TRBV19,NA,CASSFRVAGELFF,TGTGCCAGTAGTTTCAGGGTGGCCGGGGAGCTGTTTTTT
TRBJ1-5,NA,TRBV4-1,NA,CASSQGIDIQNQPQHF,TGTGCCAGCAGCCAAGGCATTGACATACAAAATCAGCCCCAGCATTTT
TRBJ2-1,NA,TRBV5-1,TRBD2,CASSPPGLAGINEQFF,TGCGCCAGCAGCCCCCCGGGACTAGCGGGAATTAATGAGCAGTTCTTC
TRBJ1-1,NA,TRBV30,TRBD1,CAWSVQRTGVTEAFF,TGTGCCTGGAGTGTACAGCGGACAGGGGTCACTGAAGCTTTCTTT
TRBJ2-1,NA,TRBV11-2,TRBD2,CASRGPSGRLHSYNEQFF,TGTGCCAGCAGGGGACCTAGCGGGAGGCTACATTCCTACAATGAGCAGTTCTTC
TRBJ1-2,NA,TRBV15,TRBD1,CATSLGQGGYGYTF,TGTGCCACCAGTTTGGGACAGGGGGGCTATGGCTACACCTTC
TRBJ2-5,NA,TRBV5-1,TRBD1,CASSPTGRGVETQYF,TGCGCCAGCAGCCCGACAGGGAGAGGGGTTGAGACCCAGTACTTC
TRBJ2-1,NA,TRBV28,NA,CASTPSGSSPEQFF,TGTGCCAGCACCCCGAGCGGGTCGAGCCCCGAGCAGTTCTTC
TRBJ2-7,NA,TRBV5-6,TRBD1,CASSGLDDRAYEQYF,TGTGCCAGCAGCGGCCTCGACGACAGGGCCTACGAGCAGTACTTC
TRBJ1-5,NA,TRBV4-1,NA,CASSQVADYTSNQPQHF,TGCGCCAGCAGCCAAGTGGCAGACTACACCAGCAATCAGCCCCAGCATTTT
TRBJ1-4,NA,TRBV27,NA,CASSSGMGYNEKLFF,TGTGCCAGCAGTTCGGGAATGGGGTATAATGAAAAACTGTTTTTT
TRBJ1-3,NA,TRBV15,TRBD1,CATSTLTGSGNTIYF,TGTGCCACCAGCACCTTGACAGGGTCTGGAAACACCATATATTTT
TRBJ2-7,NA,TRBV2,TRBD2,CASSSSGRASYEQYF,TGTGCCAGCAGTTCTAGCGGGAGGGCGAGCTACGAGCAGTACTTC
TRBJ2-3,NA,TRBV6-4,NA,CASSDGGGTDTQYF,TGTGCCAGCAGTGACGGCGGGGGCACAGATACGCAGTATTTT